The clone carrying this T cell receptor (beta chain) was counted many times. Amplification yielded TCR beta CDR3 regions, with RNA transcripts as the source. First-round RT-PCR targeting the TCR CDR3 was performed with the HTBI primer set. TCRdb fed the multiplex PCR reads into MiXCR, producing one record per CDR3 protein. Of 220,000 or so distinct CDR3 sequences in the sample, over 15% were seen once. This sample was included in a study of T cells in Graves' hyperthyroidism and ophthalmopathy. Deletions cut 6 bases from V and 2 bases from J, with 14 bases between. The CDR3 extends over 14 amino acids.

Material: blood. The receptor was derived from a woman younger than 35 with Graves' ophthalmopathy. The chain carries TRBV12-3 or TRBV12-4 and TRBJ2-7; D ambiguous. The CDR3 protein is CASRVGHPPYEQYF. The CDR3 bases are TGTGCCAGCAGGGTCGGGCACCCTCCCTACGAGCAGTACTTC.